This TCR beta chain was sequenced in a study of identical twins. For this clonotype: The antigen is not known.

Whole-study results and caveats: Part of the zero-insertion signal could reflect confounding by invariant MAIT and iNKT cells.

Template switching added a universal primer site; cDNA carried unique molecular identifiers. TCRdb processed the 5' RACE reads anew with MiXCR; each CDR3 protein has one entry. The sample has hundreds of thousands of distinct CDR3 sequences, around a sixth seen once. Trimming removed 1 base from V and 13 bases from J, with 14 bases in between. Germline CDR1 LGHNA, CDR2 YSLEER. The CDR3 runs to 14 residues. The sample also formed part of further work on T cells expressing NK-cell markers. This second study notes: Repertoires of TCR beta were obtained from T cells sorted as CD3+CD56+NKG2C+, CD3+CD56+NKG2C- and CD3+CD56-NKG2C+. HCMV specificity was not established for the expanded NKG2C+ T cell clones.

The rearrangement links TRBV4-3 to TRBJ1-6; D is perhaps TRBD1 (5 bases). The sequencing sample was made of PBMCs. The receptor was derived from a woman between 18 and 29 years old in good health. CDR3 DNA: TGCGCCAGCAGCCAAGGTGGGGGTAGATTGCCCCTCCACTTT. It encodes CASSQGGGRLPLHF.